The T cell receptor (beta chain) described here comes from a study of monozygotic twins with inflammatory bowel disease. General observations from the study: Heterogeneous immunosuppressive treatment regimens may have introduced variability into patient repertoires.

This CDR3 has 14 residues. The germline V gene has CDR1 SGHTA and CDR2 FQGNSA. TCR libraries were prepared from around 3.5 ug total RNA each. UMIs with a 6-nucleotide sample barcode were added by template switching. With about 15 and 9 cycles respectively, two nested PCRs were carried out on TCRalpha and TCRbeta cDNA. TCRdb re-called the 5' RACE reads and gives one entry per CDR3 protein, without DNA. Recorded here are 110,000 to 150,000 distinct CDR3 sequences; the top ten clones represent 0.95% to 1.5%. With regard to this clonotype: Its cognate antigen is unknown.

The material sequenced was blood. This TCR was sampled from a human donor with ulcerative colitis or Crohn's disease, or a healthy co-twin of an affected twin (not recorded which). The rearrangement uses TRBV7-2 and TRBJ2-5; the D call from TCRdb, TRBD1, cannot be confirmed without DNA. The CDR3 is CASSPIRGAETQYF.